Listed here are 8 T cell receptor beta chains from one sample, sequenced in a study of blood T cell repertoires in COVID-19. Measured with immunoSEQ multiplex PCR; TCRdb has only the in-frame clones, and not every one. The sample gives 150,000 to 160,000 clones, roughly 89% of which show up once; roughly 0.54% is in the top ten. The specimen sequenced was peripheral blood. The receptors originated from a man aged 45-60 years with acute or convalescent COVID-19.

This sequence joins TRBV18 and TRBJ2-1, with 7 bases identical to TRBD2. Per germline, CDR1 KGHSH and CDR2 LQKENI. The ends lost 1 base at V and 6 bases at J; junction bases unmatched: 12. This CDR3 is 17 amino acids long. CDR3 sequence: CASSPQASSGGLNEQFF. The CDR3 region has the DNA TGTGCCAGCTCACCACAGGCGTCTAGCGGTGGTCTCAATGAGCAGTTCTTC.

The rearrangement joins TRBV10-2 to TRBJ1-5; D is unresolved. Per germline, CDR1 WSHSY and CDR2 SAAADI. The length of the CDR3 is 13 residues. V lost 2 bases and J lost 3, with 5 bases in between. The CDR3 DNA reads TGCGCCAGCAGTGAGGGGCTCAATCAGCCCCAGCATTTT. This encodes CASSEGLNQPQHF.

V is TRBV30 and J is TRBJ1-3, with no clear D. Trimming left V 5 bases short and J 0 bases short, with 14 bases between. Germline assignment: CDR1 GTSNPN and CDR2 SVGIG (reference sequence). The CDR3 length is 15 residues. The DNA for the CDR3 is TGTGCCTGGGTCCGGCGGCTTAACTCTGGAAACACCATATATTTT. Translation: CAWVRRLNSGNTIYF.

V is TRBV19 and J is TRBJ1-6; D possibly corresponds to TRBD1 (5 bases). CDR1 is LNHDA, CDR2 SQIVND, per germline (reference sequence). Deletions cut 5 bases from V and 4 bases from J, with 9 bases between. There are 14 residues in the CDR3. The CDR3 protein is CASSDSSYNSPLHF. DNA of the CDR3: TGTGCCAGTAGTGACAGCAGTTATAATTCACCCCTCCACTTT.

J is TRBJ2-6 and V is TRBV9; D is possibly TRBD2 (6 bases). V was pared by 2 bases and J by 2 bases, with 11 bases between. The CDR3 length is 16 residues. Germline V CDR1 and CDR2: SGDLS, YYNGEE. The CDR3 nucleotides are TGTGCCAGCAGCGTGGGTTGGGGGGCTGGGGCCAACGTCCTGACTTTC. It is translated as CASSVGWGAGANVLTF.

This rearrangement joins TRBV9 to TRBJ1-4; 7 positions match TRBD1. This CDR3 region has 16 residues. J gave up 8 bases and V 0 bases, and 10 bases lay outside the gene matches. Germline lookup yields CDR1 SGDLS and CDR2 YYNGEE. The DNA for the CDR3 is TGTGCCAGCAGCGTAGGAATCGGGACAGACCCCGAAAAACTGTTTTTT. Translating gives CASSVGIGTDPEKLFF.

This clone was seen a few times. This chain connects TRBV6-1 to TRBJ2-2; possibly TRBD1 for D (6 bases). Per germline, CDR1 MNHNS and CDR2 SASEGT. The CDR3 length is 15 residues. V lost 1 base, J lost 4 bases, and 10 bases lay in between. The CDR3 reads CASSEEDSSTGELFF. The CDR3 DNA sequence: TGTGCCAGCAGTGAAGAGGACAGTTCCACCGGGGAGCTGTTTTTT.

The chain couples TRBV6-2 or TRBV6-3 to TRBJ2-5; 7 positions agree with TRBD2. V shed 4 bases and J 7 bases; nucleotides not matched to a gene: 15. From germline, CDR1 is MNHEY and CDR2 SVGEGT. This CDR3 spans 16 amino acids. This chain's CDR3 is CASSLPPRLAIGTQYF. In DNA form, the CDR3 reads TGTGCCAGCAGTTTACCCCCGAGACTAGCAATCGGGACCCAGTACTTC.